This TCR beta chain comes out of a study of vaccination and CD4 T cells after COVID-19. The Oncomine TCR Beta short-read assay sequenced DNA from cultured CD4+ T cells. Someone extracted genomic DNA from cultured CD4+ T cells. Each CDR3 protein is one row after TCRdb ran MiXCR on the PCR reads. In the table there are about 5,000 distinct CDR3 sequences, 46% of which are singletons. This sample's treatment: approximately nine-day PBMC culture with coronavirus spike peptide pools or control peptides (ViraFEST assay). This clonotype is a singleton in its sample. Its antigen is unknown. The CDR3 covers 12 residues. The germline V gene encodes CDR1 LNHNV and CDR2 YYDKDF (reference sequence). The V end was cut by 6 bases, the J end by 4 bases, with 7 bases between.

The specimen was CD4+ T cells from blood, cultured in vitro. The TCR was taken from a human donor who had recovered from COVID-19. V gene TRBV15 combines with J gene TRBJ2-1; D not resolved. The CDR3 here is CATRNQYNEQFF. The CDR3 nucleotides are TGTGCCACCAGAAACCAGTACAATGAGCAGTTCTTC.